This T cell receptor (beta chain) was sequenced for a study of identical twins. TCRdb redid the calling of the 5' RACE reads with MiXCR, one entry per CDR3 protein. The sample has just under 650,000 distinct CDR3 sequences; just over 7% are singletons. The CDR3 runs 17 residues. V gave up 2 bases and J gave up 3 bases, with 18 bases separating them. Germline lookup yields CDR1 SGHRS and CDR2 YFSETQ. This clonotype was picked up a small number of times. The sample also formed part of further work on yellow fever vaccine responses in identical twins.

The origin of this receptor is a woman in her late teens or twenties in good health. Sequencing was carried out using PBMCs. V is TRBV5-1 and J is TRBJ2-4; D possibly corresponds to TRBD2 (6 bases). CDR3 sequence reads: CASSFFSGGSNKNIQYF. The DNA of the CDR3 is TGCGCCAGCAGCTTCTTCTCCGGAGGGTCTAACAAAAACATTCAGTACTTC. Together with reference TRBV5-1 and TRBJ2-4, the CDR3 gives the full variable domain: KAGVTQTPRYLIKTRGQQVTLSCSPISGHRSVSWYQQTPGQGLQFLFEYFSETQRNKGNFPGRFSGRQFSNSRSEMNVSTLELGDSALYLCASSFFSGGSNKNIQYFGAGTRLSVL.